One and the same sample provided the 13 T cell receptor beta chains below, sequenced in a study of OX40 agonist ivuxolimab in advanced cancers. The method was immunoSEQ multiplex PCR; TCRdb's version includes in-frame clones alone and lacks a portion of them. The profile covers 100,000 to 150,000 clones, with 90% appearing a single time and approximately 1% taken by the ten largest. Sequencing was performed on CD4+ or CD8+ T cells sorted from blood, taken in a trial of the OX40 agonist ivuxolimab. The source is an adult with an advanced solid tumor such as melanoma, head and neck, liver or kidney cancer.

This rearrangement joins TRBV14 to TRBJ1-1; 7 bases are a match to TRBD1. V shed 4 bases and J 5 bases; nucleotides not matched to a gene: 7. Germline V gives CDR1 SGHDN, CDR2 FVKESK. This CDR3 is built from 14 residues. The CDR3 loop is CASSLIRDRTEAFF. DNA of the CDR3: TGTGCCAGCAGCCTTATCAGGGACAGAACTGAAGCTTTCTTT.

This clone came up a few times. The chain carries TRBV5-5 and TRBJ1-5; no firm D call. Trimming took 5 bases from V and 1 from J, leaving 10 bases between them. The CDR3 totals 14 residues. Per germline, CDR1 SGHKS and CDR2 YYEKEE (reference sequence). CDR3 coding DNA: TGTGCCAGCAGTTTCCTGGACAGCAATCAGCCCCAGCATTTT. Its translation: CASSFLDSNQPQHF.

The J gene is TRBJ2-3, the V gene TRBV20-1; the D gene could be TRBD1 or TRBD2 (5 bases each). CDR1 is DFQATT, CDR2 SNEGSKA, per germline (reference sequence). This CDR3 has 10 amino acids. V was trimmed by 6 bases and J by 5 bases, leaving 6 bases between them. The CDR3 DNA reads as TGCAGTGCGGGGGAAGATACGCAGTATTTT. It translates to CSAGEDTQYF.

The genes are TRBV19 and TRBJ2-1; 10 bases fit TRBD2. The CDR3 is 16 residues long. Looked up from germline, CDR1 is LNHDA and CDR2 is SQIVND (reference sequence). The ends lost 5 bases at V and 6 bases at J; junction bases unmatched: 10. CDR3 loop: CASSPLYSGRSNEQFF. The CDR3 DNA is TGTGCCAGTAGTCCACTTTATAGCGGGAGGAGCAATGAGCAGTTCTTC. Full variable domain (outside the CDR3, taken from reference TRBV19 and TRBJ2-1): DGGITQSPKYLFRKEGQNVTLSCEQNLNHDAMYWYRQDPGQGLRLIYYSQIVNDFQKGDIAEGYSVSREKKESFPLTVTSAQKNPTAFYLCASSPLYSGRSNEQFFGPGTRLTVL.

The rearrangement links TRBV6-1 to TRBJ2-5, with 8 bases matching TRBD1. J gave up 3 bases and V 6 bases, and 3 bases lay outside the gene matches. The CDR3 has 13 amino acids. Germline lookup yields CDR1 MNHNS and CDR2 SASEGT. DNA for the CDR3: TGTGCCAGCAGCGGACAGGGTAAAGAGACCCAGTACTTC. Its protein product is CASSGQGKETQYF.

V is TRBV25-1 and J is TRBJ1-6; D not resolved. Germline CDR1 MGHDK, CDR2 SYGVNS. The CDR3 has 12 amino acids. Trimming shortened V by 8 bases and J by 7 bases, and 9 bases separated the two germline ends. This chain's CDR3 is CASRDPNSPLHF. In nucleotides, the CDR3 is TGTGCCAGCCGCGACCCGAATTCACCCCTCCACTTT. The entire variable domain, with the rest obtained from reference TRBV25-1 and TRBJ1-6, is as follows: EADIYQTPRYLVIGTGKKITLECSQTMGHDKMYWYQQDPGMELHLIHYSYGVNSTEKGDLSSESTVSRIRTEHFPLTLESARPSHTSQYLCASRDPNSPLHFGNGTRLTVT.

This rearrangement joins TRBV15 to TRBJ2-3; TRBD2 is a possible D gene (6 bases). The CDR3 has 17 residues. Germline V gives CDR1 LNHNV, CDR2 YYDKDF (reference sequence). V lost 1 base to trimming and J lost 0 bases, with 14 bases between them. The CDR3 loop reads CATSRAEGQSSTDTQYF. In DNA form, the CDR3 reads TGTGCCACCAGCAGAGCGGAGGGGCAGTCTAGCACAGATACGCAGTATTTT. The full variable domain, completed using reference TRBV15 and TRBJ2-3, is DAMVIQNPRYQVTQFGKPVTLSCSQTLNHNVMYWYQQKSSQAPKLLFHYYDKDFNNEADTPDNFQSRRPNTSFCFLDIRSPGLGDTAMYLCATSRAEGQSSTDTQYFGPGTRLTVL.

J is TRBJ1-1 and V is TRBV28; 10 bases are a match to TRBD1. The J segment lost 3 bases and the V segment lost 6 bases, leaving 4 bases of the junction unmatched. Germline V gene lookup returns CDR1 MDHEN and CDR2 SYDVKM. The CDR3 is made up of 14 amino acids. The CDR3 is CASSKGQGDTEAFF. DNA for the CDR3: TGTGCCAGCAGCAAAGGACAGGGGGACACTGAAGCTTTCTTT.

The chain carries TRBV13 and TRBJ2-3; TRBD2 matches 12 bases. The CDR3 runs to 17 residues. CDR1 PRHDT and CDR2 FYEKMQ come from the germline V gene (reference sequence). Trimming removed 0 bases from V and 3 bases from J; junction bases left unmatched: 4. As DNA, the CDR3 is TGTGCCAGCAGCTTAGGACTAGCGGGAGGTCAAACAGATACGCAGTATTTT. This codes for CASSLGLAGGQTDTQYF.

The V call is TRBV11-3, the J call TRBJ1-1, with 7 bases aligning to TRBD1. This CDR3 contains 15 residues. Looked up from germline, CDR1 is SGHNT and CDR2 is YENEEA. The ends lost 5 bases at V and 1 base at J; junction bases unmatched: 7. CDR3 bases: TGTGCCAGCAGCCACCTCGGGACAGCGAACACTGAAGCTTTCTTT. Its protein is CASSHLGTANTEAFF.

The chain is built from TRBV9 and TRBJ2-3, with D perhaps matching TRBD1 (6 bases). In germline, CDR1 is SGDLS, CDR2 YYNGEE. CDR3 length: 15 amino acids. V lost 1 base and J lost 2, with 11 bases in between. CDR3 protein: CASSVTGTITDTQYF. The CDR3 DNA is TGTGCCAGCAGCGTAACAGGGACCATCACAGATACGCAGTATTTT. Full variable domain (remainder filled in from reference TRBV9 and TRBJ2-3): DSGVTQTPKHLITATGQRVTLRCSPRSGDLSVYWYQQSLDQGLQFLIQYYNGEERAKGNILERFSAQQFPDLHSELNLSSLELGDSALYFCASSVTGTITDTQYFGPGTRLTVL.

This clone was observed a single time. The rearrangement joins TRBV14 to TRBJ2-7; D may correspond to TRBD1 or TRBD2 (6 bases each). The germline V and J ends were trimmed by 3 bases and 5 bases, with 20 bases remaining between them. CDR1 is SGHDN, CDR2 FVKESK, per germline. The CDR3 consists of 16 residues. The CDR3 bases are TGTGCCAGCAGCCACCGATCCCCCAGGGGAGGCGACGAGCAGTACTTC. This encodes CASSHRSPRGGDEQYF.

The chain carries TRBV27 and TRBJ1-2, with 9 bases matching TRBD1. V lost 0 bases to trimming and J lost 1 base; unmatched junction nucleotides: 3. The CDR3 has 16 amino acids. The V gene's germline CDR1 is MNHEY and CDR2 SMNVEV (reference sequence). The CDR3 DNA follows: TGTGCCAGCAGTTTATCCCTGACAGGGGGTAACTATGGCTACACCTTC. The encoded protein is CASSLSLTGGNYGYTF.